A single sample is the source of the 21 T cell receptor beta chains below, sequenced in a study of somatic mutations in cytotoxic T cells in rheumatoid arthritis. Produced via immunoSEQ multiplex PCR; TCRdb's table is partial and in-frame only. Here the sample spans under 35,000 clones, more than 85% being singletons. Sequenced sample: CD8+ T cells sorted from blood. These TCRs come from an adult with rheumatoid arthritis.

This chain joins TRBV4-1 and TRBJ2-7, with TRBD1 matching over 8 bases. The V and J ends lost 3 bases and 6 bases, in that order; junction bases with no gene match: 10. The CDR3 contains 15 residues. Germline V CDR1 and CDR2: MGHRA, YSYEKL. The CDR3 bases are TGCGCCAGCAGCCATACACGCAGGGGGCAGTCCGAGCAGTACTTC. As protein: CASSHTRRGQSEQYF.

This chain connects TRBV7-9 to TRBJ2-1; 10 bases are shared with TRBD2. V dropped 5 bases and J dropped 0; count of bases not matched to a gene: 13. Per germline, CDR1 SEHNR and CDR2 FQNEAQ (reference sequence). There are 19 residues in the CDR3. This CDR3 is CASSPRSPSGRASYNEQFF. In DNA form, the CDR3 reads TGTGCCAGCAGCCCTAGGTCCCCAAGCGGGAGGGCCTCCTACAATGAGCAGTTCTTC.

J is TRBJ2-3 and V is TRBV2, with D unclear. The V and J ends lost 2 bases and 2 bases respectively, with 2 bases between them. Germline V gives CDR1 SNHLY, CDR2 FYNNEI. The CDR3 loop spans 12 amino acids. The CDR3 DNA follows: TGTGCCAGCAGTGAATTCACAGATACGCAGTATTTT. This codes for CASSEFTDTQYF.

The rearrangement uses TRBV29-1 and TRBJ2-7; no clear D. V was clipped by 3 bases and J by 1 base, with 7 bases between them. This CDR3 region has 12 residues. Per the germline V gene, CDR1 is SQVTM and CDR2 is ANQGSEA. The CDR3 here is CSVEVDSYEQYF. Here the CDR3 DNA reads TGCAGCGTTGAGGTTGATTCCTACGAGCAGTACTTC.

The chain uses TRBV28 and TRBJ1-2; 12 bases map to TRBD1. The CDR3 totals 14 residues. With 6 bases clipped from V and 5 bases from J, the junction kept 4 bases outside the gene matches. CDR1 MDHEN and CDR2 SYDVKM come from the germline V gene. CDR3 coding DNA: TGTGCCAGCAGGGGGACAGGGGGCTTTTATGGCTACACCTTC. It translates to CASRGTGGFYGYTF.

J is TRBJ1-4 and V is TRBV27, with D maybe TRBD1 (6 bases). The CDR3 covers 13 residues. The V gene lost 8 bases and the J gene lost 7 bases, with 14 bases spanning the gap. In germline, CDR1 is MNHEY, CDR2 SMNVEV (reference sequence). CDR3 DNA: TGTGCCAGCTCCCAACAGGGAGGTGAAAAACTGTTTTTT. Protein sequence: CASSQQGGEKLFF.

This clone came up a few times. V usage is TRBV7-7 and J usage is TRBJ2-5; 7 nucleotides agree with TRBD2. V shed 1 base and J 5 bases; nucleotides not matched to a gene: 7. The CDR3 sequence is 15 residues long. Germline V gene data show CDR1 as SSHAT and CDR2 as FNYEAQ (reference sequence). CDR3 nucleotides: TGTGCCAGCAGCTTAGTCAGCGGGGAGGTGGAGACCCAGTACTTC. Its protein is CASSLVSGEVETQYF.

The chain has TRBV21-1 and TRBJ2-1; the table's D call TRBD1 went unverified against the DNA. TRBV21-1 is annotated as a pseudogene. The length of the CDR3 is 15 residues. Here the CDR3 DNA reads TGTGCCAGCAGCTCTCTCCCAGGGGGGCGGAATGAGCAGTTCTTC. This codes for CASSSLPGGRNEQFF.

The chain combines TRBV5-1 with TRBJ2-7; 8 nucleotides agree with TRBD1. Germline lookup yields CDR1 SGHRS and CDR2 YFSETQ. CDR3 length equals 14 residues. The junction had 8 bases not matched to a gene; V was cut back by 2 bases and J by 7 bases. The CDR3 sequence: CASSFGTGSLEQYF. CDR3 sequence (DNA): TGCGCCAGCAGCTTCGGGACAGGCAGTTTGGAGCAGTACTTC.

The chain combines TRBV28 with TRBJ2-7, with 7 bases matching TRBD2. Germline assignment: CDR1 MDHEN and CDR2 SYDVKM. V shed 6 bases and J 3 bases; nucleotides not matched to a gene: 8. The CDR3 length is 14 residues. The CDR3 region has the DNA TGTGCCAGCAGCTTCGCGGGAGATATCTACGAGCAGTACTTC. Residues: CASSFAGDIYEQYF.

The chain combines TRBV5-4 with TRBJ1-2; the D is unclear. This CDR3 contains 13 residues. Germline V gives CDR1 SGHNT, CDR2 YYREEE (reference sequence). With 2 bases removed from V and 1 base from J, the gap between germline ends came to 6 bases. Written as DNA, the CDR3 is TGTGCCAGCAGCTTAACTGATAACTATGGCTACACCTTC. This translates into CASSLTDNYGYTF. The full variable domain, completed using reference TRBV5-4 and TRBJ1-2, is ETGVTQSPTHLIKTRGQQVTLRCSSQSGHNTVSWYQQALGQGPQFIFQYYREEENGRGNFPPRFSGLQFPNYSSELNVNALELDDSALYLCASSLTDNYGYTFGSGTRLTVV.

The genes are TRBV7-9 and TRBJ2-7, with a tentative D call TRBD2 (7 bases). Germline CDR1 and CDR2: SEHNR and FQNEAQ (reference sequence). The CDR3 length is 13 residues. V was pared by 5 bases and J by 7 bases, with 15 bases between. This CDR3 reads CASSLIGGREQYF. Here the CDR3 DNA reads TGTGCCAGCAGCCTGATCGGGGGGCGAGAGCAGTACTTC.

V is TRBV9 and J is TRBJ2-5; possibly TRBD1 for D (7 bases). CDR1 SGDLS and CDR2 YYNGEE come from the germline V gene. The ends were cut back, 2 bases at V and 4 bases at J, with 18 bases in the middle. The CDR3 runs to 16 residues. The chain's CDR3 is CASSVVGGTERETQYF. The CDR3 coding sequence is TGTGCCAGCAGCGTCGTAGGGGGGACAGAAAGAGAGACCCAGTACTTC.

The rearrangement links TRBV4-1 to TRBJ2-5, with 10 positions matching TRBD2. Trimming took 3 bases from V and 3 from J; bases not matched to a gene: 10. CDR1 is MGHRA, CDR2 YSYEKL, per germline. This CDR3 is built from 17 residues. As DNA, the CDR3 is TGCGCCAGCAGCCAGGGGGTCGCGCTAGCGGGGGAAGAGACCCAGTACTTC. Translating gives CASSQGVALAGEETQYF.

The chain joins TRBV4-1 to TRBJ2-7, with D unclear. The CDR3 sequence is 15 residues long. V dropped 1 base and J dropped 0 bases, with 10 bases sitting between them. Germline CDR1 reads MGHRA; CDR2 reads YSYEKL. The CDR3 nucleotides read TGCGCCAGCAGCCAAGTTTTGCAGCCCTCCTACGAGCAGTACTTC. Amino acid sequence: CASSQVLQPSYEQYF.

The chain links TRBV7-8 to TRBJ2-1; the D is unclear. Trimming removed 0 bases from V and 6 bases from J, with 0 bases in between. Germline V gene sequence: CDR1 SGHVS, CDR2 FQNEAQ. The CDR3 sequence is 11 residues long. The CDR3, as DNA: TGTGCCAGCAGCTTAGCCAATGAGCAGTTCTTC. Its protein product is CASSLANEQFF.

The chain links TRBV7-2 to TRBJ1-1; TRBD1 aligns across 7 bases. From germline, CDR1 is SGHTA and CDR2 FQGNSA. V gave up 3 bases and J gave up 5 bases; unmatched junction bases: 6. CDR3 length equals 14 residues. CDR3 protein: CASSFVTGVTEAFF. The CDR3 bases are TGTGCCAGCAGCTTCGTCACAGGGGTTACTGAAGCTTTCTTT.

The chain recombines TRBV9 with TRBJ2-1; 9 nucleotides line up with TRBD2. The CDR3 spans 15 residues. Losses at the gene ends were 4 bases for V and 8 bases for J; bases not matched to a gene: 10. From germline, CDR1 is SGDLS and CDR2 YYNGEE. This CDR3 reads CASSSSGTVSDEQFF. The CDR3 DNA is TGTGCCAGCAGCTCTAGCGGGACAGTTTCGGATGAGCAGTTCTTC.

V usage is TRBV11-1 and J usage is TRBJ2-3, with TRBD1 identical over 8 bases. This CDR3 spans 15 amino acids. CDR1 is SGHAT and CDR2 is FQDESV in the germline V gene (reference sequence). J was trimmed by 3 bases and V by 6 bases; bases with no gene match: 8. The DNA of the CDR3 is TGTGCCAGCAGTTGGGGGACAGGACAAACAGATACGCAGTATTTT. Residues: CASSWGTGQTDTQYF.

The CDR3 bases are TGCGCCAGCAGCTTGGAACTGCGGGGCCCCTACAATGAGCAGTTCTTC. Translating it yields CASSLELRGPYNEQFF. This chain joins TRBV5-1 and TRBJ2-1, with a weak D call TRBD2 (6 bases). The germline CDR1 and CDR2 sequences are SGHRS and YFSETQ. Trimming removed 0 bases at V and 2 bases at J, with 12 bases between. The CDR3 sequence is 16 residues long.

J is TRBJ2-7 and V is TRBV30, with a possible D match to TRBD1 (6 bases). Trimming left V 4 bases short and J 0 bases short, with 22 bases between. Germline V gene lookup returns CDR1 GTSNPN and CDR2 SVGIG (reference sequence). The CDR3 sequence is 17 residues long. The CDR3 is CAWMPKTDRLSSYEQYF. CDR3 coding DNA: TGTGCCTGGATGCCAAAGACGGACAGACTGAGCTCCTACGAGCAGTACTTC.